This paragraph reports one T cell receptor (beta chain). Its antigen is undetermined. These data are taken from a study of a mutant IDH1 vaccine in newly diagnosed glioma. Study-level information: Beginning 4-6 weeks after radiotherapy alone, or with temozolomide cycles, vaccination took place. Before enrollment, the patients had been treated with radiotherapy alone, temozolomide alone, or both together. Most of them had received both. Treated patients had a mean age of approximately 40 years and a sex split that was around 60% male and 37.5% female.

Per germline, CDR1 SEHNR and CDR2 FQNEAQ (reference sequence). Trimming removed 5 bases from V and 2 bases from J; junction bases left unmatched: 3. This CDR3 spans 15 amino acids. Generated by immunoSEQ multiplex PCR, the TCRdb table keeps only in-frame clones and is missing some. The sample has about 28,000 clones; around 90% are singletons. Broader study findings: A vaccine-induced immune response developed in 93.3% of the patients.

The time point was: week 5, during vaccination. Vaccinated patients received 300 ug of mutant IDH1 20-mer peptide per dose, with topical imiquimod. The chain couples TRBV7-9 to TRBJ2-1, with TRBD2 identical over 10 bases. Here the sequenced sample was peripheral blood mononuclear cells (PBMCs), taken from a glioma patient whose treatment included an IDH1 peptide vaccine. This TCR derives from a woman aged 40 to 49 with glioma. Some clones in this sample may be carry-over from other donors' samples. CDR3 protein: CASSGLAEPYNEQFF. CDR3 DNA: TGTGCCAGCAGCGGACTAGCGGAGCCCTACAATGAGCAGTTCTTC.